This T cell receptor beta chain appears in the sequencing data of a study of blood T cell repertoires in COVID-19. Study-wide background: Acute and convalescent COVID-19 specimens originated in the United States, Italy and Spain. Nucleic acid was either cDNA or gDNA, and it came from T cells, B-cell-depleted T cells, or PBMCs.

In the authors' methods: Using reference gene primer amplification, nucleated cell counts were estimated. TCRdb's copy holds only in-frame clones and misses some; the assay was immunoSEQ multiplex PCR. Clone size and V and J calls were adopted from that table, with D and trimming inferred from the DNA. The sample records a few hundred thousand clones, roughly nine tenths being singletons. The sequenced sample consisted of PBMCs or T cells enriched from blood (not recorded which). This receptor was taken from a woman aged 40 to 50 who had recovered from COVID-19.

CDR3 DNA: TGTGCCAGCAGCCTTCTCCCCCACGAGCAGTACTTC. Its translation: CASSLLPHEQYF. This chain joins TRBV7-8 and TRBJ2-7; no reliable D call. Per the germline V gene, CDR1 is SGHVS and CDR2 is FQNEAQ. The V and J ends lost 5 bases and 5 bases respectively, with 10 bases between them. This CDR3 is built from 12 residues.